The T cell receptor beta chain under discussion was sequenced for a study of blood T cells in healthy people across ages. Study-level background: Roughly one uniquely barcoded beta molecule per two T cells was captured. Broader study findings: Significant beta diversity loss was already apparent by age about 42, declining roughly linearly.

Germline CDR1 reads SQVTM; CDR2 reads ANQGSEA. V gave up 4 bases and J gave up 5 bases, with 8 bases separating them. The CDR3 has 12 amino acids. Note on this clonotype: The antigen remains undetermined.

Using a J-beta primer mix together with a sample-barcoded 5' primer, a second PCR was run for roughly 7 to 11 cycles. TCRdb called the 5' RACE reads again in MiXCR, with one record for every CDR3 protein. Of 800,000 to 1,000,000 distinct CDR3 sequences in the sample, around 49% were seen once. There were at least 6 micrograms of total RNA extracted from every sample. The chain employs TRBV29-1 and TRBJ2-2; D is uncertain. This TCR came from a man aged 30 to 45 in good health. Specimen: blood. CDR3 protein: CSVVGTTGELFF. The CDR3 DNA follows: TGCAGCGTTGTGGGCACTACCGGGGAGCTGTTTTTT.